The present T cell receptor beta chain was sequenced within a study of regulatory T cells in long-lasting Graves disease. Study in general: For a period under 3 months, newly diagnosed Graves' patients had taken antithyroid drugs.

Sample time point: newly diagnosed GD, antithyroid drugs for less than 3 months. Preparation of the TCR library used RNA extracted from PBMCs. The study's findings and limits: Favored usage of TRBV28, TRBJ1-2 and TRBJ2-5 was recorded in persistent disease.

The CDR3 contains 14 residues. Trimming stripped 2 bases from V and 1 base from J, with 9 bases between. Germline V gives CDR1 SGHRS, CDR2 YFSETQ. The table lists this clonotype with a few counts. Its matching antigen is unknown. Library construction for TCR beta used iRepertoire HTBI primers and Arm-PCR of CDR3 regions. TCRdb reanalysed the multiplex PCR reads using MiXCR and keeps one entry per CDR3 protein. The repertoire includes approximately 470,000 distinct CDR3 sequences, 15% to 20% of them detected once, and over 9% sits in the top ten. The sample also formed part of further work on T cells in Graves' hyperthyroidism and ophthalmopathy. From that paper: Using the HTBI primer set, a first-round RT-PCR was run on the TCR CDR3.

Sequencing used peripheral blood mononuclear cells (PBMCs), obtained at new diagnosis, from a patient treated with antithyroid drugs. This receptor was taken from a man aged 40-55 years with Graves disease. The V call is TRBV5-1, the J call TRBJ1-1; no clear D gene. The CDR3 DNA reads TGCGCCAGCAGCTTAGAGGCTACGAACACTGAAGCTTTCTTT. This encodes CASSLEATNTEAFF. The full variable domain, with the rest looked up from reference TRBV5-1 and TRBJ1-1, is KAGVTQTPRYLIKTRGQQVTLSCSPISGHRSVSWYQQTPGQGLQFLFEYFSETQRNKGNFPGRFSGRQFSNSRSEMNVSTLELGDSALYLCASSLEATNTEAFFGQGTRLTVV.